This TCR beta chain was retrieved from a study of radiotherapy plus CTLA-4 blockade in lung cancer. In the study overall: With roughly 28% of patients having disease control, objective responses were seen in less than 20%. Overall study results and limits: In blood, after radiotherapy plus ipilimumab, tumor-derived TCR clones expanded. Early clone dynamics of blood T cells, plus interferon-beta, reportedly predicted response best.

This clone is a singleton in its sample. The antigen remains undetermined. Each patient with chemo-refractory metastatic non-small-cell lung cancer was treated with focal radiation plus CTLA-4 blockade using ipilimumab. Generated by immunoSEQ multiplex PCR, the TCRdb table keeps only in-frame clones and is missing some. This sample carries 90,000 to 95,000 clones, approximately 83% of them seen once, and the ten largest clones take 0.65% to 0.9%. The CDR3 consists of 17 residues. The V segment lost 2 bases and the J segment 2 bases; nucleotides outside the gene matches: 11. The germline gives CDR1 SGHDT, CDR2 YYEEEE.

This sequence originates from a human donor with non-small cell lung cancer who had stable disease on radiotherapy plus ipilimumab. The specimen comprised peripheral blood, sampled from a patient treated with radiotherapy plus ipilimumab. The J gene is TRBJ2-5, the V gene TRBV5-6; 8 nucleotides align to TRBD1. The CDR3 region is CASSLYSSDRAQETQYF. In nucleotides, the CDR3 is TGTGCCAGCAGCTTATATTCATCGGACAGGGCTCAAGAGACCCAGTACTTC.